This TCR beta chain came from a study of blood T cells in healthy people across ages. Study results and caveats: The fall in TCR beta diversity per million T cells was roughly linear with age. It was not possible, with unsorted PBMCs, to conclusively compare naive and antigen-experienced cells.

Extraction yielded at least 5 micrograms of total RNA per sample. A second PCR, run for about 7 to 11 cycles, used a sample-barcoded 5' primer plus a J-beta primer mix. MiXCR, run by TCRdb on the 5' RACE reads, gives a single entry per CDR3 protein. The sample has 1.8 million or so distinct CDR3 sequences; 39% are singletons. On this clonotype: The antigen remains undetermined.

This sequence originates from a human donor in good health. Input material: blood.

DNA for the CDR3: TGTGCCAGCGGTTCACTGGCAGATACGCAGTATTTT. Residues: CASGSLADTQYF. The rearrangement joins TRBV3-1 to TRBJ2-3; D gene uncertain. Germline V gene lookup returns CDR1 LGHDT and CDR2 YNNKEL (reference sequence). Trimming pared 8 bases from V and 4 bases from J, leaving 10 bases between. CDR3 length: 12 amino acids.